This T cell receptor beta chain was captured by sequencing in a study of post-analysis software for immune sequencing data. For the study at large: The courses of disease that were included comprised relapsing-remitting, secondary progressive and progressive-relapsing multiple sclerosis. Notes on the study in general: Among roughly 5 TRBV segments more frequent in patients than controls were TRBV5-6, TRBV5-1 and TRBV20-1. People with multiple sclerosis had a significantly lower normalized Chao1 diversity than controls did. Strong co-clustering by F measure was evident for samples that had been prepared in the same batch.

Unique molecular identifiers tagged the TCR beta cDNA libraries. TCRdb re-called the PCR reads with MiXCR, one entry per CDR3 protein. The data contain some 890,000 distinct CDR3 sequences, approximately 53% of them singletons. Germline CDR1 reads SGHTA; CDR2 reads FQGTGA. Losses at the gene ends were 2 bases for V and 2 bases for J; bases not matched to a gene: 6. The CDR3 extends over 17 amino acids. Of note for this clonotype: Its antigen is not identified.

V usage is TRBV7-3 and J usage is TRBJ2-3, with 11 bases lining up with TRBD2. This receptor was obtained from a girl aged 5 to 17 with multiple sclerosis. The material sequenced was blood. The CDR3 here is CASSLVLAGATTDTQYF. CDR3 DNA: TGTGCCAGCAGCTTAGTACTAGCGGGGGCCACCACAGATACGCAGTATTTT.